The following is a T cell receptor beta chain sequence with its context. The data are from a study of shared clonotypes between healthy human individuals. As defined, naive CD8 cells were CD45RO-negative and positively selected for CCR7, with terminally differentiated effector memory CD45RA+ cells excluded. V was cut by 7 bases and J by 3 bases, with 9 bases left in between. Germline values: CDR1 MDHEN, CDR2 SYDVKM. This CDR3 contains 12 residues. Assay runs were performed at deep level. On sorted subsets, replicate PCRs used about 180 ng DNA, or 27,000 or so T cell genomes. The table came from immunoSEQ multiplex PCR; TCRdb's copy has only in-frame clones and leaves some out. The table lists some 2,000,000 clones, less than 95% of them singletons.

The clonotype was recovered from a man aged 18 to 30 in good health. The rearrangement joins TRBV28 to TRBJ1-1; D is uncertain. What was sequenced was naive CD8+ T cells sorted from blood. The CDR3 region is CASNSADTEAFF. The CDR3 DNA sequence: TGTGCCAGCAATAGCGCGGACACTGAAGCTTTCTTT. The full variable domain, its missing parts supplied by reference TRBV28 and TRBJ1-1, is DVKVTQSSRYLVKRTGEKVFLECVQDMDHENMFWYRQDPGLGLRLIYFSYDVKMKEKGDIPEGYSVSREKKERFSLILESASTNQTSMYLCASNSADTEAFFGQGTRLTVV.